This T cell receptor (beta chain) was sequenced during a study of shared clonotypes between healthy human individuals. Turning to the study itself: CD4 naive and CD4 memory each took three plates per donor, while CD8 naive took two and CD8 memory one.

The CDR3 contains 15 residues. The germline gives CDR1 MDHEN, CDR2 SYDVKM. Trimming took off 8 bases at V and 0 bases at J, with 16 bases between the two ends. In the case of this clone: No antigen is known for it.

Broader study findings: Clonotypes not shared had lower generation probabilities than those common to all four donors.

All donors were Caucasian adults living in Nashville, Tennessee. This table comes from immunoSEQ multiplex PCR, and its TCRdb copy is limited to in-frame clones, with some not included. The sample yields roughly 1 million clones, around 74% seen once. This sequence was found in a man between 18 and 35 years old in good health. The specimen was memory CD4+ T cells sorted from blood. Described subset: CD45RA-negative fraction. This chain joins TRBV28 and TRBJ1-1; possible D gene TRBD1, 5 bases. The CDR3 DNA follows: TGTGCCAGCCGCTTACGACAGAACTTGAACACTGAAGCTTTCTTT. It codes for CASRLRQNLNTEAFF.